The T cell receptor (beta chain) under discussion was sequenced for a study of cytotoxic CD8 clonotypes in ibrutinib-treated CLL. Study background: Patients attained some 24 partial and 2 complete responses; at median approximately 68 months, approximately 14 remained remitted while approximately 12 progressed. Response samples came after a median 12 months of treatment, range 6 to 36. Study findings and constraints: Clonality at baseline surpassed age-matched healthy donors and tracked circulating CD8+ T-cell counts. Clonality went up at the time of ibrutinib response, stayed stable in sustained remission, and later dropped back toward its baseline level at progression.

On this clone: The antigen remains unidentified.

Produced via immunoSEQ multiplex PCR; TCRdb's table is partial and in-frame only. The profile shows hundreds of thousands of clones, 75% to 80% of them singletons. There are 13 residues in the CDR3. CDR1 is SQVTM, CDR2 ANQGSEA, per germline. Trimming removed 4 bases from V and 3 bases from J; junction bases left unmatched: 5. The rearrangement links TRBV29-1 to TRBJ2-7; TRBD1 matches 8 bases. The TCR originated in a human donor with chronic lymphocytic leukemia. Sequenced here: PBMCs, sampled after 12 months of ibrutinib treatment. The CDR3 DNA is TGCAGCGTTGGGAGACAGGGGTACTACGAGCAGTACTTC. Translating gives CSVGRQGYYEQYF.